The 20 T cell receptor beta chains reported below all come from one sample, sequenced in a study of PD-L1 blockade in urothelial cancer. Specified time point: peripheral blood 6 weeks after treatment start. Method: immunoSEQ multiplex PCR; TCRdb's copy keeps in-frame clones and lacks some. The top ten clones hold 2.4% of a sample with 100,000 to 150,000 clones, approximately 85% of them seen once. The sample was PBMCs, taken around atezolizumab (anti-PD-L1) treatment. These receptors originate from a man aged 45-60 years with urothelial cancer.

The chain employs TRBV5-1 and TRBJ1-3; D remains ambiguous. Per germline, CDR1 SGHRS and CDR2 YFSETQ. V was cut by 3 bases and J by 4 bases, with 8 bases left in between. The CDR3 length is 13 residues. The CDR3: CASSSGYGNTIYF. In nucleotides, the CDR3 is TGCGCCAGCAGCTCGGGGTACGGAAACACCATATATTTT.

The chain employs TRBV30 and TRBJ2-3; TRBD1 aligns across 8 bases. The V and J ends lost 8 bases and 2 bases, in that order; junction bases with no gene match: 12. The germline V gene encodes CDR1 GTSNPN and CDR2 SVGIG (reference sequence). The CDR3 runs 15 residues. The CDR3 sequence is CATRTAGGSTDTQYF. Written as DNA, the CDR3 is TGTGCCACCCGGACGGCAGGGGGCTCCACAGATACGCAGTATTTT.

The CDR3 reads CASSRSGRGQNIQYF. CDR3 nucleotide sequence: TGTGCCAGCAGCCGCAGCGGGAGAGGACAAAACATTCAGTACTTC. V gene TRBV7-9 combines with J gene TRBJ2-4; 8 bases agree with TRBD2. The V segment lost 5 bases and the J segment 5 bases; nucleotides outside the gene matches: 8. The CDR3 has 15 residues. Per germline, CDR1 SEHNR and CDR2 FQNEAQ (reference sequence).

This clone has a single count. V usage is TRBV2 and J usage is TRBJ2-7, with 7 bases identical to TRBD2. CDR3 length equals 14 residues. The trim removed 4 bases at V and 4 bases at J, leaving 7 bases unmatched. Germline V gene sequence: CDR1 SNHLY, CDR2 FYNNEI. The CDR3 nucleotides are TGTGCCAGCAGTGCCGAAGCGGGACTATACGAGCAGTACTTC. Its protein is CASSAEAGLYEQYF. The whole variable domain, remainder taken from reference TRBV2 and TRBJ2-7, is EPEVTQTPSHQVTQMGQEVILRCVPISNHLYFYWYRQILGQKVEFLVSFYNNEISEKSEIFDDQFSVERPDGSNFTLKIRSTKLEDSAMYFCASSAEAGLYEQYFGPGTRLTVT.

This chain connects TRBV27 to TRBJ1-1; 8 bases match TRBD1. Germline-derived CDR1 and CDR2 are MNHEY and SMNVEV (reference sequence). The CDR3 length is 18 residues. J was trimmed by 0 bases and V by 4 bases; bases with no gene match: 13. Written as DNA, the CDR3 is TGTGCCAGCAGTTCCACAGGGGGTTCACTAATTCTGAACACTGAAGCTTTCTTT. Translated, it gives CASSSTGGSLILNTEAFF.

This clone was recorded only once. The CDR3, as DNA: TGCGCCAGCAGCCAAGGACAGGGCCCCTACGAGCAGTACTTC. Translating it yields CASSQGQGPYEQYF. The chain carries TRBV5-1 and TRBJ2-7, with 8 positions matching TRBD1. The germline V gene has CDR1 SGHRS and CDR2 YFSETQ. This CDR3 contains 14 residues. V lost 4 bases to trimming and J lost 2 bases; unmatched junction nucleotides: 5.

The rearrangement uses TRBV7-3 and TRBJ2-3; a possible D gene is TRBD2 (5 bases). This CDR3 has 14 amino acids. Germline CDR1 is SGHTA and CDR2 is FQGTGA. Trimming took 5 bases from V and 3 from J, leaving 12 bases between them. The CDR3 loop reads CASSPGFTTDTQYF. In DNA form, the CDR3 reads TGTGCCAGCAGCCCGGGATTTACAACAGATACGCAGTATTTT. The full variable domain, with the rest looked up from reference TRBV7-3 and TRBJ2-3, is GAGVSQTPSNKVTEKGKYVELRCDPISGHTALYWYRQSLGQGPEFLIYFQGTGAADDSGLPNDRFFAVRPEGSVSTLKIQRTERGDSAVYLCASSPGFTTDTQYFGPGTRLTVL.

The chain joins TRBV6-1 to TRBJ1-6; 9 bases are a match to TRBD1. This CDR3 has 13 residues. V gave up 3 bases and J gave up 9 bases; unmatched junction bases: 0. Germline V lookup: CDR1 MNHNS, CDR2 SASEGT. As DNA, the CDR3 is TGTGCCAGCAGTGAGGACAGGGGTTCACCCCTCCACTTT. Protein: CASSEDRGSPLHF.

V gene TRBV6-1 combines with J gene TRBJ2-7; D might be TRBD2 (6 bases). CDR1 MNHNS and CDR2 SASEGT come from the germline V gene. There are 12 residues in the CDR3. Trimming removed 5 bases at V and 5 bases at J, with 10 bases between. CDR3 protein: CASSPGVDEQYF. CDR3 coding DNA: TGTGCCAGCAGTCCGGGGGTCGACGAGCAGTACTTC.

The chain recombines TRBV9 with TRBJ1-4; TRBD1 aligns across 12 bases. The CDR3 sequence is 16 residues long. Germline lookup yields CDR1 SGDLS and CDR2 YYNGEE. V lost 4 bases, J lost 8 bases, and 9 bases stayed unmatched. The CDR3 here is CASSYTTGTGGEKLFF. The CDR3, as DNA: TGTGCCAGCAGCTACACTACCGGGACAGGGGGCGAAAAACTGTTTTTT.

There are a few counts of this clone. For the CDR3, the DNA is TGCGCCAGCAGCTCAGGAGGCTTCGTCACAGATACGCAGTATTTT. Translated: CASSSGGFVTDTQYF. This chain uses TRBV4-1 with TRBJ2-3; tentative D call: TRBD2 (5 bases). The CDR3 runs to 15 residues. V was cut by 5 bases and J by 2 bases, with 14 bases left in between. CDR1 MGHRA and CDR2 YSYEKL come from the germline V gene.

The chain has TRBV27 and TRBJ2-5; D is perhaps TRBD2 (5 bases). Trimming shortened V by 4 bases and J by 5 bases, and 20 bases separated the two germline ends. Per the germline V gene, CDR1 is MNHEY and CDR2 is SMNVEV (reference sequence). The length of the CDR3 is 16 residues. CDR3: CASSSERMTNRETQYF. The DNA for the CDR3 is TGTGCCAGCAGTTCCGAGCGGATGACAAACCGGGAGACCCAGTACTTC.

The chain carries TRBV20-1 and TRBJ2-1; no firm D call. V lost 5 bases to trimming and J lost 7 bases, with 9 bases between them. The germline gives CDR1 DFQATT, CDR2 SNEGSKA (reference sequence). The CDR3 loop spans 11 amino acids. The CDR3 here is CSALPANEQFF. The CDR3 region has the DNA TGCAGTGCTCTCCCCGCGAATGAGCAGTTCTTC.

V usage is TRBV11-1 and J usage is TRBJ2-7; weak D call: TRBD2 (7 bases). The CDR3 is made up of 14 amino acids. The V and J ends lost 3 bases and 4 bases respectively, with 13 bases between them. Germline-derived CDR1 and CDR2 are SGHAT and FQDESV (reference sequence). In DNA form, the CDR3 reads TGTGCCAGCAGCTTTTTCGGGGGGCCGTACGAGCAGTACTTC. It encodes CASSFFGGPYEQYF.

CDR3 DNA sequence: TGTGCCAGCAGCTTGGCCGGGACTAGCGTACAAGAGACCCAGTACTTC. Translating it yields CASSLAGTSVQETQYF. The J gene is TRBJ2-5, the V gene TRBV5-6; 10 positions agree with TRBD2. V lost 0 bases to trimming and J lost 2 bases; unmatched junction nucleotides: 4. The V gene's germline CDR1 is SGHDT and CDR2 YYEEEE. The CDR3 consists of 16 residues.

The genes are TRBV15 and TRBJ2-3, with a tentative D call TRBD1 (6 bases). V was clipped by 1 base and J by 3 bases, with 11 bases between them. The germline gives CDR1 LNHNV, CDR2 YYDKDF (reference sequence). This CDR3 region has 15 residues. This chain's CDR3 is CATSRVTGGTDTQYF. The CDR3 DNA follows: TGTGCCACCAGCAGAGTGACAGGTGGGACAGATACGCAGTATTTT.

This sequence joins TRBV7-9 and TRBJ2-1; TRBD2 matches 14 bases. The CDR3 has 15 residues. The junction had 6 bases not matched to a gene; V was cut back by 5 bases and J by 9 bases. Germline V CDR1 and CDR2: SEHNR, FQNEAQ (reference sequence). The CDR3 DNA is TGTGCCAGCAGCACGGGACTAGCGGGAGTCCTTGAGCAGTTCTTC. This sequence encodes CASSTGLAGVLEQFF. Based on the CDR3 plus reference TRBV7-9 and TRBJ2-1, the full variable domain is DTGVSQNPRHKITKRGQNVTFRCDPISEHNRLYWYRQTLGQGPEFLTYFQNEAQLEKSRLLSDRFSAERPKGSFSTLEIQRTEQGDSAMYLCASSTGLAGVLEQFFGPGTRLTVL.

The chain has TRBV7-9 and TRBJ2-3; 10 positions agree with TRBD2. Germline assignment: CDR1 SEHNR and CDR2 FQNEAQ (reference sequence). V was clipped by 1 base and J by 1 base; unmatched bases: 2. The CDR3 totals 16 residues. This chain's CDR3 is CASSLVLAGGTDTQYF. CDR3 in DNA: TGTGCCAGCAGCTTAGTCCTAGCGGGAGGCACAGATACGCAGTATTTT.

V is TRBV7-9 and J is TRBJ2-1; 14 positions agree with TRBD2. The V gene's germline CDR1 is SEHNR and CDR2 FQNEAQ (reference sequence). Unmatched junction bases numbered 14, after V lost 5 bases and J lost 14 bases. The CDR3 has 16 amino acids. The chain's CDR3 is CASSPLGLAGVGGKFF. The CDR3, as DNA: TGTGCCAGCAGCCCGCTGGGACTAGCGGGAGTGGGGGGGAAGTTCTTC.

The rearrangement links TRBV5-1 to TRBJ2-3; 9 nucleotides line up with TRBD1. Germline loops: CDR1 SGHRS, CDR2 YFSETQ. The CDR3 is 17 residues long. J was trimmed by 4 bases and V by 0 bases; bases with no gene match: 9. The CDR3 DNA is TGCGCCAGCAGCTTGGTCCGGGACAGGGCGAGTCCAGATACGCAGTATTTT. It translates to CASSLVRDRASPDTQYF.